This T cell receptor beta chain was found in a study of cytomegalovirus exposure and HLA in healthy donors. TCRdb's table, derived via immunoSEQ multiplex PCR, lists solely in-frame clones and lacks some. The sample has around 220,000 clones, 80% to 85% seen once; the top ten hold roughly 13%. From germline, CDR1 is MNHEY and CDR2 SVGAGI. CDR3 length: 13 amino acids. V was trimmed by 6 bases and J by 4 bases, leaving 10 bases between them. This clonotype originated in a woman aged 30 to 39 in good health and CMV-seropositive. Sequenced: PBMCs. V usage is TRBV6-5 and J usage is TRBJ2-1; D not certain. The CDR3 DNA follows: TGTGCCAGCAGCGATCGACCGTACAATGAGCAGTTCTTC. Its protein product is CASSDRPYNEQFF.